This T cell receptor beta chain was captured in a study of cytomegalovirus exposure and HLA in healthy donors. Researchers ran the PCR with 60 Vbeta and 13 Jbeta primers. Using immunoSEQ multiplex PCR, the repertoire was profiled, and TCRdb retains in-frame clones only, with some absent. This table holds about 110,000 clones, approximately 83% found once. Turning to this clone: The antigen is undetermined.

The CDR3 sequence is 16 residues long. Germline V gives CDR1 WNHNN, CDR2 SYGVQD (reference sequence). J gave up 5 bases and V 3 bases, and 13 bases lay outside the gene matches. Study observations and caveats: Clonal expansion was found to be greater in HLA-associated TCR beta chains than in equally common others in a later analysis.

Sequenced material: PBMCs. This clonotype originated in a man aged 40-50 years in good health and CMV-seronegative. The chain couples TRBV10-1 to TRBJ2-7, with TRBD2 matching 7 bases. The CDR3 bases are TGCGCCAGCAGTGACCGGGCCCGGGAGGTCCGCAACGAGCAGTACTTC. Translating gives CASSDRAREVRNEQYF.